These 21 T cell receptor beta chains were all obtained from the same sample, sequenced in a study of blood T cell repertoires in COVID-19 (dated by TCRdb to 2020 to 2022). Libraries were made using the immunoSEQ multiplex PCR assay. TCRdb took over this immuneACCESS table, retaining in-frame rearrangements with V and J assigned. Such tables are incomplete; in checked studies, under half of the missing clones stem from an unresolved V gene, and the remainder is unexplained. The table for this sample lists roughly 70,000 clones; around 79% of them were counted only once. The ten largest account for approximately 20% of the sample. The sample taken for sequencing was peripheral blood. These TCRs come from a man aged 55 to 70 with acute or convalescent COVID-19.

The chain joins TRBV10-2 to TRBJ2-2, with D uncertain. Trimming took off 3 bases at V and 2 bases at J, with 7 bases between the two ends. CDR3 size: 14 residues. Looked up from germline, CDR1 is WSHSY and CDR2 is SAAADI. The CDR3 sequence is CASSEQTNTGELFF. The CDR3 DNA reads as TGCGCCAGCAGTGAACAGACCAACACCGGGGAGCTGTTTTTT.

The chain joins TRBV28 to TRBJ1-3; perhaps TRBD1 as D (6 bases). This CDR3 contains 14 residues. The germline V gene has CDR1 MDHEN and CDR2 SYDVKM. V lost 10 bases and J lost 0, with 13 bases in between. The DNA for the CDR3 is TGTGCCATCTCCGGACAGAGCTCTGGAAACACCATATATTTT. Translating gives CAISGQSSGNTIYF.

The rearrangement links TRBV9 to TRBJ2-1, with a weak D call TRBD1 (6 bases). CDR1 and CDR2 from the germline V gene are SGDLS and YYNGEE. Trimming pared 0 bases from V and 4 bases from J, leaving 11 bases between. The CDR3 covers 15 residues. The DNA for the CDR3 is TGTGCCAGCAGCGTAGAACTAGGGGGTTACAATGAGCAGTTCTTC. This translates into CASSVELGGYNEQFF.

This chain connects TRBV7-7 to TRBJ2-2; 8 bases fit TRBD2. CDR3 length: 15 amino acids. Germline assignment: CDR1 SSHAT and CDR2 FNYEAQ (reference sequence). Unmatched junction bases numbered 2, after V lost 5 bases and J lost 0 bases. DNA of the CDR3: TGTGCCAGCAGCCGGGGGGGCGCGAACACCGGGGAGCTGTTTTTT. This codes for CASSRGGANTGELFF.

The chain links TRBV5-1 to TRBJ2-4; TRBD1 is a possible D gene (6 bases). V shed 4 bases and J shed 4 bases, with 12 bases lying between them. CDR1 and CDR2 (germline): SGHRS, YFSETQ. CDR3 length: 14 amino acids. The CDR3 region has the DNA TGCGCCAGCAGCCTTCGGACAGATAAAAACATTCAGTACTTC. Its protein is CASSLRTDKNIQYF.

V gene TRBV5-1 combines with J gene TRBJ2-2, with TRBD2 matching 10 bases. This CDR3 spans 16 amino acids. The germline gives CDR1 SGHRS, CDR2 YFSETQ. V shed 4 bases and J 1 base; nucleotides not matched to a gene: 4. This CDR3 is CASSILAGENTGELFF. The CDR3 DNA sequence: TGCGCCAGCAGCATCCTAGCGGGAGAGAACACCGGGGAGCTGTTTTTT.

The chain links TRBV9 to TRBJ1-2; D unclear. V dropped 0 bases and J dropped 7 bases, with 16 bases sitting between them. The CDR3 totals 15 residues. From germline, CDR1 is SGDLS and CDR2 YYNGEE. CDR3 protein: CASSVEASSVGGYTF. DNA of the CDR3: TGTGCCAGCAGCGTAGAAGCGTCCTCGGTGGGTGGCTACACCTTC.

This clone appeared a few times. V usage is TRBV9 and J usage is TRBJ2-1; 8 bases align to TRBD1. Trimming at V came to 4 bases and at J to 5 bases, leaving 11 bases not matched to a gene. Germline lookup yields CDR1 SGDLS and CDR2 YYNGEE. The CDR3 spans 16 residues. The CDR3 here is CASSPLPDRGDNEQFF. The CDR3 region has the DNA TGTGCCAGCAGCCCTCTACCCGACAGGGGCGACAATGAGCAGTTCTTC.

Many counts were recorded for this clone. The genes are TRBV3-1 (or the pseudogene TRBV3-2) and TRBJ2-1; possible D gene TRBD1, 6 bases. The CDR3 consists of 14 residues. Germline V gives CDR1 LGHDT, CDR2 YNNKEL (reference sequence). V lost 4 bases, J lost 3 bases, and 10 bases lay in between. For the CDR3, the DNA is TGTGCCAGCAGCCTATCACAGGGCTACAATGAGCAGTTCTTC. The encoded protein is CASSLSQGYNEQFF.

The chain combines TRBV18 with TRBJ2-5; D may be TRBD1 (6 bases). There are 13 residues in the CDR3. V was clipped by 6 bases and J by 1 base, with 9 bases between them. CDR1 KGHSH and CDR2 LQKENI come from the germline V gene. The CDR3: CASSQQGQETQYF. The CDR3 DNA reads TGTGCCAGCTCCCAACAGGGCCAAGAGACCCAGTACTTC.

The genes are TRBV7-3 and TRBJ2-2; D may be TRBD2 (6 bases). The CDR3 covers 16 residues. Germline loops: CDR1 SGHTA, CDR2 FQGTGA. V was clipped by 5 bases and J by 1 base, with 14 bases between them. This chain's CDR3 is CASSPLGGRNTGELFF. The CDR3 region has the DNA TGTGCCAGCAGCCCGTTAGGAGGGCGGAACACCGGGGAGCTGTTTTTT.

The chain employs TRBV5-1 and TRBJ2-5; the D gene is possibly TRBD2 (5 bases). The V gene lost 3 bases and the J gene lost 5 bases, with 14 bases spanning the gap. CDR3 size: 14 residues. The germline CDR1 and CDR2 sequences are SGHRS and YFSETQ. The CDR3 is CASSYSGERETQYF. The CDR3 nucleotides read TGCGCCAGCAGCTACAGTGGGGAGCGCGAGACCCAGTACTTC. Filled out from reference TRBV5-1 and TRBJ2-5, the complete variable domain reads KAGVTQTPRYLIKTRGQQVTLSCSPISGHRSVSWYQQTPGQGLQFLFEYFSETQRNKGNFPGRFSGRQFSNSRSEMNVSTLELGDSALYLCASSYSGERETQYFGPGTRLLVL.

The gene calls are TRBV7-9 and TRBJ2-7; 8 bases agree with TRBD1. With V trimmed by 5 bases and J by 1 base, 7 bases remained unmatched. Germline V CDR1 and CDR2: SEHNR, FQNEAQ (reference sequence). The CDR3 extends over 15 amino acids. The CDR3 sequence: CASSARTGRSYEQYF. In DNA, the CDR3 is TGTGCCAGCAGCGCGAGGACAGGGCGGTCCTACGAGCAGTACTTC.

Written as DNA, the CDR3 is TGTGCCAGCAGTTTGAAGGGGGATAAAAGAGATACGCAGTATTTT. Protein product: CASSLKGDKRDTQYF. The chain joins TRBV27 to TRBJ2-3, with D perhaps matching TRBD1 (6 bases). V was clipped by 3 bases and J by 5 bases, with 15 bases between them. Germline V CDR1 and CDR2: MNHEY, SMNVEV (reference sequence). The CDR3 contains 15 residues.

The V and J genes are TRBV28 and TRBJ1-2, with 7 bases aligning to TRBD1. The J segment lost 0 bases and the V segment lost 5 bases, leaving 9 bases of the junction unmatched. The germline V gene encodes CDR1 MDHEN and CDR2 SYDVKM. CDR3 length: 16 residues. CDR3 amino acids: CASSRPGTEANYGYTF. The CDR3 nucleotides read TGTGCCAGCAGTCGACCCGGGACAGAGGCTAACTATGGCTACACCTTC.

This chain joins TRBV4-1 and TRBJ2-2; a possible D gene is TRBD1 (6 bases). CDR1 is MGHRA and CDR2 is YSYEKL in the germline V gene. This CDR3 has 17 amino acids. Trimming shortened V by 1 base and J by 4 bases, and 16 bases separated the two germline ends. CDR3 sequence (DNA): TGCGCCAGCAGCCAAGGAATTCCGGCACAGGGCACCGGGGAGCTGTTTTTT. It yields the protein CASSQGIPAQGTGELFF.

This clone has just a few counts. This chain joins TRBV5-1 and TRBJ1-1; D uncertain. The CDR3 has 13 amino acids. Trimming pared 4 bases from V and 1 base from J, leaving 8 bases between. Germline CDR1 is SGHRS and CDR2 is YFSETQ. The CDR3 protein is CASSVTGNTEAFF. DNA for the CDR3: TGCGCCAGCAGCGTCACCGGGAACACTGAAGCTTTCTTT.

J is TRBJ1-2 and V is TRBV10-3; TRBD1 matches at 10 bases. With 5 bases clipped from V and 8 bases from J, the junction kept 8 bases outside the gene matches. This CDR3 contains 14 residues. The germline V gene has CDR1 ENHRY and CDR2 SYGVKD. The DNA for the CDR3 is TGTGCCATCAGTAGACAGGGGGCGCGGGAAGGCTACACCTTC. Amino acid sequence: CAISRQGAREGYTF.

The rearrangement uses TRBV3-1 (or the pseudogene TRBV3-2) and TRBJ2-7; 7 bases line up with TRBD2. The CDR3 runs to 17 residues. V lost 0 bases to trimming and J lost 0 bases; unmatched junction nucleotides: 8. From germline, CDR1 is LGHDT and CDR2 YNNKEL (reference sequence). The CDR3 sequence is CASSQDRASGISYEQYF. CDR3 bases: TGTGCCAGCAGCCAAGATCGAGCTAGCGGCATCTCCTACGAGCAGTACTTC.

The rearrangement links TRBV5-1 to TRBJ1-6; D not resolved. Looked up from germline, CDR1 is SGHRS and CDR2 is YFSETQ. The CDR3 is 14 amino acids. V dropped 4 bases and J dropped 7 bases, with 12 bases sitting between them. For the CDR3, the DNA is TGCGCCAGCAGCCCCCAGGCGAACAATTCACCCCTCCACTTT. Its protein product is CASSPQANNSPLHF.

J is TRBJ2-2 and V is TRBV5-5, with 8 nucleotides matching TRBD2. There are 15 residues in the CDR3. Germline loops: CDR1 SGHKS, CDR2 YYEKEE (reference sequence). V shed 5 bases and J 1 base; nucleotides not matched to a gene: 4. The CDR3 DNA is TGTGCCAGCAGTGTTAGCGGGGTGAACACCGGGGAGCTGTTTTTT. It is translated as CASSVSGVNTGELFF.